This TCR beta chain was identified during a study of shared clonotypes between healthy human individuals. Several immunoSEQ 96-well plates shared each subset's DNA, each plate a replicate. The method was immunoSEQ multiplex PCR; TCRdb's version includes in-frame clones alone and lacks a portion of them. This table has around 2,100,000 clones, about 95% appearing once. The CDR3 loop spans 16 amino acids. Only CD45RO-negative cells positively selected for CCR7 counted as naive CD8 cells, so terminally differentiated effector memory CD45RA+ cells were excluded. The chain has TRBV21-1 and TRBJ2-3; TRBD1, the D gene given by the table, was not confirmed from the DNA. TRBV21-1 is noted as a pseudogene. The sample taken for sequencing was naive CD8+ T cells sorted from blood. The sequence came from a man younger than 35 in good health. The DNA for the CDR3 is TGTGCCAGCAGCATTAAGCAGGGGGGACGAGGCGGTACGCAGTATTTT. Translating it yields CASSIKQGGRGGTQYF.